These T cell receptor beta chains were read from a single sample in a study of CD8 T cells in ankylosing spondylitis. MiXCR, run by TCRdb on the 5' RACE reads, gives a single entry per CDR3 protein. The data hold under 550,000 distinct CDR3 sequences, with 25% to 30% observed a single time. Material for sequencing was blood, either unsorted or a sorted T cell fraction (not recorded which). The source of these receptors is a male donor with ankylosing spondylitis. The conserved cysteine and the conserved F or W are not part of the CDR3 here. Size is omitted from some rows. Given values are once, few, many or a class for expanded clones.

few TRBV30 12 AWRGDSSSLEAF
few TRBV7-9 12 ASSYHGGREKLF
many TRBV28 14 ASSSPPGGGHNEQF
many TRBV5-1 11 ASSITNEEKLF
- TRBV20-1 13 SARAGSGAYNEQF
- TRBV7-7 12 ASSLAGTGSTQY
- TRBV5-1 16 ASSSGGTSGSSADTQY
- TRBV20-1 13 SARGGQGPYNEQF
- TRBV5-6 13 ASSLGLFSGEKLF
few TRBV6-2/TRBV6-3 11 ASSYPVGYEQY
- TRBV4-1 18 ASSQDILRDRAQGNTEAF
few TRBV9 12 ASSVSSGTDTQY
few TRBV5-1 13 ASSWVGGRTDTQY
few TRBV7-9 12 ASEGGLASDTQY
- TRBV5-1 13 ASSLASGGWETQY
few TRBV20-1 15 SARVSGTGRRLYEQY
- TRBV7-9 11 ASIPFEGTEAF
few TRBV5-5 14 ASSTGLAGNQETQY
- TRBV30 11 AWSLLGNTEAF
- TRBV10-3 9 ATRDVYGYT
few TRBV20-1 12 SANPAGGLNEQF
- TRBV4-2 15 ASSQDFKDRPNTEAF
- TRBV7-2 13 ASSLGTGRWNEQF
- TRBV5-6 13 ASSGTSGSVGTQY
- TRBV20-1 12 SASSGTGDQPQH